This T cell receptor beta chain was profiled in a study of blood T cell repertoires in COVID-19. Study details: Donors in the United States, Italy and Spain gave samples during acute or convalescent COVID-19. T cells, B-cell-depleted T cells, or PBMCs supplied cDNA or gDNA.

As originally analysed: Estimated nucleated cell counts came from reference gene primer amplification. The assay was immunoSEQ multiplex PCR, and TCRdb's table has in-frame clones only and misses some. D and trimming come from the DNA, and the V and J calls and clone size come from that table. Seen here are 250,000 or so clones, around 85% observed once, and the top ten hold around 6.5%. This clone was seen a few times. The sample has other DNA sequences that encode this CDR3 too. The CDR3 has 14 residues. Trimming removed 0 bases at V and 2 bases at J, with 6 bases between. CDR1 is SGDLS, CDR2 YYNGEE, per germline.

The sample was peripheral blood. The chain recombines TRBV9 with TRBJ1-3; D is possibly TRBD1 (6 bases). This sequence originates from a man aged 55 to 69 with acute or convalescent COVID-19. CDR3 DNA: TGTGCCAGCAGCGTAGGGGGGCCTGGAAACACCATATATTTT. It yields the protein CASSVGGPGNTIYF.